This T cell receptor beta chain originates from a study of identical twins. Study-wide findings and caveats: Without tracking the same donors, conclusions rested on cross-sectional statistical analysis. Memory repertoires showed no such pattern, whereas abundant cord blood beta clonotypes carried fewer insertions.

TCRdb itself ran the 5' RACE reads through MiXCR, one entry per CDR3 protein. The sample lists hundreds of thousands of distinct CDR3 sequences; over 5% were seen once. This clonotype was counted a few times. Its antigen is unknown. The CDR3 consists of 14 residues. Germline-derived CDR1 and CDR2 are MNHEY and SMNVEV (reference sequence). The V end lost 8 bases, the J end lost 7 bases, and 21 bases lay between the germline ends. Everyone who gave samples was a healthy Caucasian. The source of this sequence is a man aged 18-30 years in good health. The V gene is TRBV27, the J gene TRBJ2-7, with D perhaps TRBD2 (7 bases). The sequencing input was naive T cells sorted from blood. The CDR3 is CASSYSGGRMEQYF. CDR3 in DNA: TGTGCCAGCTCTTACTCGGGGGGCCGTATGGAGCAGTACTTC.